The clone carrying this TCR beta chain showed up many times. Its antigen is unidentified. CDR1 and CDR2 from the germline V gene are WNHNN and SYGVQD (reference sequence). The CDR3 is made up of 15 amino acids. V shed 5 bases and J shed 1 base, with 12 bases lying between them. Per the study methods: It was from CDR3 differences across clinicopathological groups that a distant-metastasis classifier for papillary thyroid cancer was built. TCRdb reanalyzed the PCR reads with MiXCR. The V and J calls reflect TCRdb's pipeline rather than the authors' work. The table records over 20,000 clones, roughly 24% of them present only once. This specimen belongs to a study of metastatic and nonmetastatic thyroid tumors. Across the study: Thyroid patients, malignant and benign, had repertoires compared across blood and tumor or nodule tissue. General study results and limits: When malignant thyroid tumors were compared with benign nodules, TCR beta diversity was reportedly significantly higher in the malignant tumors. This held in both blood and tumor samples.

Not a single patient had been given any form of treatment at any point before undergoing thyroid surgery. The chain joins TRBV10-1 to TRBJ2-1; D unresolved. The TCR originated in a male donor with papillary thyroid cancer or a benign thyroid nodule (not recorded which). Some clones in this sample may be carry-over from other donors' samples. What was sequenced was blood. CDR3 amino acids: CASSRASESYNEQFF. The DNA of the CDR3 is TGCGCCAGCAGTCGGGCCTCGGAGTCCTACAATGAGCAGTTCTTC.